These 25 T cell receptor beta chains came from one sample sequenced in a study of T cell responses to AZD1222 COVID-19 vaccine. Sequenced by immunoSEQ multiplex PCR; TCRdb stores in-frame clones only, minus some. The repertoire includes approximately 77,000 clones, about 92% of them detected once, and roughly 5.1% sits in the top ten. The sequencing here drew on peripheral blood, taken 28 days after the second AZD1222 dose. These receptors originate from an adult who received the AZD1222 COVID-19 vaccine.

V gene TRBV6-4 combines with J gene TRBJ1-6, with a possible D match to TRBD1 (5 bases). In germline, CDR1 is MRHNA, CDR2 SNTAGT. The CDR3 totals 14 residues. The V and J ends lost 3 bases and 7 bases respectively, with 10 bases between them. The CDR3 loop is CASSEGRGNSPLHF. In DNA form, the CDR3 reads TGTGCCAGCAGTGAGGGGCGCGGAAATTCACCCCTCCACTTT.

The chain combines TRBV7-2 with TRBJ1-6; D gene unclear. This CDR3 is 15 amino acids long. V was pared by 2 bases and J by 4 bases, with 9 bases between. Germline CDR1 is SGHTA and CDR2 is FQGNSA. The CDR3 loop is CASSLRTVYNSPLHF. DNA of the CDR3: TGTGCCAGCAGCTTACGAACGGTTTATAATTCACCCCTCCACTTT.

This chain connects TRBV2 to TRBJ2-6; 8 nucleotides match TRBD1. Germline V gives CDR1 SNHLY, CDR2 FYNNEI. With 4 bases clipped from V and 1 base from J, the junction kept 3 bases outside the gene matches. This CDR3 has 16 residues. The chain's CDR3 is CASSAGTGSGANVLTF. CDR3 DNA: TGTGCCAGCAGTGCGGGGACAGGATCTGGGGCCAACGTCCTGACTTTC.

V and J are TRBV19 and TRBJ1-1, with a weak D call TRBD1 (5 bases). The CDR3 totals 14 residues. The V and J ends lost 7 bases and 5 bases respectively, with 17 bases between them. Germline CDR1 LNHDA, CDR2 SQIVND (reference sequence). This CDR3 is CASTMIGGETEAFF. CDR3 coding DNA: TGTGCCAGTACCATGATTGGGGGGGAAACTGAAGCTTTCTTT.

CDR3 nucleotide sequence: TGCAGCGTTGACCCTCGGGGAGATACGCAGTATTTT. As protein: CSVDPRGDTQYF. V gene TRBV29-1 combines with J gene TRBJ2-3; tentative D call: TRBD2 (5 bases). Between the trimmed V and J ends, which lost 3 bases and 5 bases, there was a span of 9 bases. The length of the CDR3 is 12 residues. CDR1 and CDR2 (germline): SQVTM, ANQGSEA.

This rearrangement joins TRBV5-1 to TRBJ2-1, with 11 bases that match TRBD2. Trimming removed 2 bases from V and 0 bases from J; junction bases left unmatched: 10. The CDR3 extends over 19 amino acids. The germline V gene encodes CDR1 SGHRS and CDR2 YFSETQ. CDR3 in amino acids: CASSLLRLAGTGSYNEQFF. The CDR3 DNA reads TGCGCCAGCAGCTTATTGAGACTAGCGGGAACAGGCTCCTACAATGAGCAGTTCTTC.

The gene calls are TRBV6-6 and TRBJ2-1, with TRBD2 matching over 13 bases. CDR1 and CDR2 (germline): MNHNY, SVGAGI (reference sequence). V lost 5 bases, J lost 9 bases, and 13 bases stayed unmatched. The CDR3 loop spans 17 amino acids. CDR3 coding DNA: TGTGCCAGCAGTCTCCTCGGGACTAGCGGGACTACAGTTGAGCAGTTCTTC. This codes for CASSLLGTSGTTVEQFF.

The chain employs TRBV23-1 and TRBJ1-1, with TRBD1 matching 7 bases. TRBV23-1 is an ORF for which the function is uncertain. V lost 0 bases and J lost 1; bases outside the gene matches: 2. The length of the CDR3 is 15 residues. CDR3 region: CASSQSDRRNTEAFF. The CDR3 DNA follows: TGCGCCAGCAGTCAATCGGACAGGAGGAACACTGAAGCTTTCTTT.

The rearrangement links TRBV29-1 to TRBJ2-5; TRBD2 is a possible D gene (6 bases). The CDR3 loop spans 13 amino acids. V was trimmed by 6 bases and J by 3 bases, leaving 14 bases between them. CDR1 and CDR2 from the germline V gene are SQVTM and ANQGSEA. CDR3 DNA: TGCAGCGTCGGGACCGGGAGCAAAGAGACCCAGTACTTC. This sequence encodes CSVGTGSKETQYF.

The J gene is TRBJ1-4, the V gene TRBV19; D is ambiguous. The CDR3 is made up of 16 amino acids. Germline CDR1 reads LNHDA; CDR2 reads SQIVND (reference sequence). V dropped 4 bases and J dropped 3 bases, with 15 bases sitting between them. CDR3 DNA sequence: TGTGCCAGTAGTAGCCCAACGGGGAGGGCTAATGAAAAACTGTTTTTT. It codes for CASSSPTGRANEKLFF.

The V gene is TRBV10-2, the J gene TRBJ1-5, with a possible D match to TRBD1 (6 bases). The V end lost 0 bases, the J end lost 5 bases, and 11 bases lay between the germline ends. The CDR3 sequence is 15 residues long. Germline-derived CDR1 and CDR2 are WSHSY and SAAADI. CDR3 in DNA: TGCGCCAGCAGTGAGTCCGGGGGGCCTTATCAGCCCCAGCATTTT. Translated: CASSESGGPYQPQHF.

This clone was seen just once. V and J are TRBV27 and TRBJ1-6; TRBD1 is a possible D gene (5 bases). The CDR3 consists of 17 residues. Per the germline V gene, CDR1 is MNHEY and CDR2 is SMNVEV (reference sequence). V was trimmed by 7 bases and J by 4 bases, leaving 20 bases between them. CDR3 residues: CASTGDQTVIYNSPLHF. Written as DNA, the CDR3 is TGTGCCAGCACGGGAGACCAGACAGTCATATATAATTCACCCCTCCACTTT.

The V gene is TRBV6-5, the J gene TRBJ2-7, with TRBD2 identical over 15 bases. Germline loops: CDR1 MNHEY, CDR2 SVGAGI. The CDR3 runs to 14 residues. The trim removed 4 bases at V and 6 bases at J, leaving 1 base unmatched. The CDR3 reads CASSSGLAGGEQYF. The CDR3 region has the DNA TGTGCCAGCAGTTCGGGACTAGCGGGAGGCGAGCAGTACTTC.

The chain links TRBV1 to TRBJ1-1. TRBV1 is reported as a pseudogene. This CDR3 comprises 15 residues. CDR3 in amino acids: CTSSHSKPMNTEAFF. The CDR3 DNA reads TGCACCAGCAGCCATTCGAAGCCCATGAACACTGAAGCTTTCTTT.

V and J are TRBV24-1 and TRBJ2-1; 10 bases align to TRBD1. Per germline, CDR1 KGHDR and CDR2 SFDVKD. V was pared by 3 bases and J by 4 bases, with 5 bases of the junction left unmatched. The CDR3 covers 16 residues. The CDR3, as DNA: TGTGCCACCAGTGATCGGGACAGGGGAGGGTACAATGAGCAGTTCTTC. Its protein product is CATSDRDRGGYNEQFF.

This clone was picked up a small number of times. The chain couples TRBV4-3 to TRBJ2-5; 10 bases are shared with TRBD2. This CDR3 spans 19 amino acids. CDR1 LGHNA and CDR2 YSLEER come from the germline V gene. V shed 0 bases and J 3 bases; nucleotides not matched to a gene: 13. The CDR3 spells CASSQDPTGLAASEETQYF. The CDR3 nucleotides read TGCGCCAGCAGCCAAGATCCGACTGGACTAGCGGCCTCGGAAGAGACCCAGTACTTC.

The V call is TRBV1, the J call TRBJ2-5; the D call TRBD2 from the table was never checked on the DNA. TRBV1 is a pseudogene. CDR3 length: 19 residues. The CDR3 protein is CTSSQDFGTSGRAKETQYF. The DNA for the CDR3 is TGCACCAGCAGCCAAGATTTCGGGACTAGCGGGAGGGCCAAAGAGACCCAGTACTTC.

The chain combines TRBV7-9 with TRBJ1-5; TRBD1 is a possible D gene (5 bases). The CDR3 loop spans 13 amino acids. Trimming removed 1 base from V and 4 bases from J, with 5 bases in between. CDR1 is SEHNR, CDR2 FQNEAQ, per germline (reference sequence). CDR3 bases: TGTGCCAGCAGCTTAGACAGGAATCAGCCCCAGCATTTT. This sequence encodes CASSLDRNQPQHF.

This clone showed up just a few times. The chain recombines TRBV15 with TRBJ2-5; D unclear. The CDR3 runs to 15 residues. Germline loops: CDR1 LNHNV, CDR2 YYDKDF (reference sequence). With 0 bases removed from V and 2 bases from J, the gap between germline ends came to 10 bases. CDR3 residues: CATSRDRAIQETQYF. CDR3 in DNA: TGTGCCACCAGCAGAGATCGGGCGATACAAGAGACCCAGTACTTC.

This clone has just a few counts. The gene calls are TRBV6-1 and TRBJ1-5; D gene unclear. The V end was cut by 3 bases, the J end by 6 bases, with 9 bases between. The CDR3 spans 13 residues. Looked up from germline, CDR1 is MNHNS and CDR2 is SASEGT. This CDR3 reads CASSDPAFQPQHF. The DNA for the CDR3 is TGTGCCAGCAGTGACCCGGCGTTTCAGCCCCAGCATTTT.

This clone came up once. The gene calls are TRBV6-4 and TRBJ2-1; TRBD2 is a possible D gene (6 bases). The CDR3 spans 15 residues. Trimming pared 4 bases from V and 0 bases from J, leaving 10 bases between. Germline CDR1 reads MRHNA; CDR2 reads SNTAGT. CDR3 in DNA: TGTGCCAGCAGTGTAGACGGGAGCTCCTACAATGAGCAGTTCTTC. Translated, it gives CASSVDGSSYNEQFF.

This clone is a singleton in its sample. The chain combines TRBV30 with TRBJ2-7; no clear D. V lost 1 base to trimming and J lost 5 bases, with 6 bases between them. This CDR3 is built from 11 residues. CDR1 is GTSNPN, CDR2 SVGIG, per germline (reference sequence). This CDR3 is CAWSGKDEQYF. The CDR3, as DNA: TGTGCCTGGAGTGGTAAGGACGAGCAGTACTTC. Full variable domain (missing parts from reference TRBV30 and TRBJ2-7): SQTIHQWPATLVQPVGSPLSLECTVEGTSNPNLYWYRQAAGRGLQLLFYSVGIGQISSEVPQNLSASRPQDRQFILSSKKLLLSDSGFYLCAWSGKDEQYFGPGTRLTVT.

The chain combines TRBV4-1 with TRBJ2-7; no clear D gene. Germline lookup yields CDR1 MGHRA and CDR2 YSYEKL. The CDR3 is made up of 14 amino acids. V was shortened by 1 base and J by 2 bases, with 9 bases between the two germline ends. For the CDR3, the DNA is TGCGCCAGCAGCCAAGTAGGGAACCCCTACGAGCAGTACTTC. As protein: CASSQVGNPYEQYF.

V usage is TRBV18 and J usage is TRBJ1-6, with D hard to call. CDR1 and CDR2 from the germline V gene are KGHSH and LQKENI. CDR3 length equals 16 residues. The germline V and J ends were trimmed by 2 bases and 5 bases, with 13 bases remaining between them. CDR3: CASSPGPATDNSPLHF. For the CDR3, the DNA is TGTGCCAGCTCACCAGGGCCCGCTACAGATAATTCACCCCTCCACTTT.

The chain recombines TRBV11-3 with TRBJ2-1, with a possible D match to TRBD2 (6 bases). This CDR3 comprises 11 residues. V lost 8 bases, J lost 4 bases, and 6 bases lay in between. Germline V gives CDR1 SGHNT, CDR2 YENEEA. CDR3 in amino acids: CASGGYNEQFF. CDR3 nucleotide sequence: TGTGCCAGCGGGGGGTACAATGAGCAGTTCTTC. Full variable domain (rest looked up from reference TRBV11-3 and TRBJ2-1): EAGVVQSPRYKIIEKKQPVAFWCNPISGHNTLYWYLQNLGQGPELLIRYENEEAVDDSQLPKDRFSAERLKGVDSTLKIQPAELGDSAVYLCASGGYNEQFFGPGTRLTVL.